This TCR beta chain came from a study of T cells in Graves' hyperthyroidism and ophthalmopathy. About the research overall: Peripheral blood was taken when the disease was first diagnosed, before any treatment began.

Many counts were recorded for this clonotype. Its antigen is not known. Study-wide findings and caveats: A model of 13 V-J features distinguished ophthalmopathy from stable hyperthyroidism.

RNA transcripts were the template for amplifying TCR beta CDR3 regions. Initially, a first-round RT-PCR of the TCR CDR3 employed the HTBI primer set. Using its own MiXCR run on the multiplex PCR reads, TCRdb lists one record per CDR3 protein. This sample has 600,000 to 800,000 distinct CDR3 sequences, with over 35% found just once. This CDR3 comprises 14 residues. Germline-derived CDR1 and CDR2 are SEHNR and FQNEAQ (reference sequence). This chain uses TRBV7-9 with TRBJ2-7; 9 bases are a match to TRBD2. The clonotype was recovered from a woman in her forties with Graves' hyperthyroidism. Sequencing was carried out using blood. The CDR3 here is CATSQTSGAYEQYF. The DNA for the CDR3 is TGTGCGACCAGCCAGACTAGCGGAGCCTACGAGCAGTACTTC.